This T cell receptor beta chain derives from a study of prognosis after radiotherapy for stage I lung cancer. Study-wide findings and caveats: Reports indicated that TRBV and TRBJ gene usage differed between patients with and without metastases, including differences in nine V and a couple of J genes after SBRT.

A word on this clonotype: What it binds is unknown.

The CDR3 covers 15 residues. Germline loops: CDR1 SGHRS, CDR2 YFSETQ. After removal of 4 bases from V and 5 bases from J, the junction contained 6 bases not matched to a gene. The study amplified the TCR beta CDR3 region from genomic DNA. This amplification was carried out by two rounds of multiplex PCR. The first PCR round targeted every TRBV and TRBJ gene with specific primers. Each CDR3 protein gets one entry after TCRdb re-called the multiplex PCR reads with MiXCR. The sample contains fewer than 40,000 distinct CDR3 sequences, around a third of which appear only once. The rearrangement uses TRBV5-1 and TRBJ2-1, with 10 bases aligning to TRBD1. The sequences come from PBMCs, collected before or after stereotactic body radiation therapy (not recorded which). This receptor was identified in a donor of 50 years or more with non-small cell lung cancer. In DNA form, the CDR3 reads TGCGCCAGCAGCGCCGGGACAGGGGAGGACAATGAGCAGTTCTTC. The encoded protein is CASSAGTGEDNEQFF.